The following is a TCR beta chain sequence with its context. The data belong to a study of blood T cell repertoires in COVID-19. Study information: Collection of acute and convalescent COVID-19 samples took place in the United States, Italy and Spain. T cells, B-cell-depleted T cells, or PBMCs provided the cDNA or gDNA that served as material.

The germline gives CDR1 SGHAT, CDR2 FQNNGV. This CDR3 is built from 17 residues. The V gene end was trimmed by 4 bases and the J gene end by 5 bases; junction bases not matched to a gene: 11. Produced via immunoSEQ multiplex PCR; TCRdb's table is partial and in-frame only. Of fewer than 300,000 clones listed, around 87% are singletons. The V call is TRBV11-2, the J call TRBJ2-2, with 9 bases aligning to TRBD1. This receptor was obtained from a woman in her thirties or forties who had recovered from COVID-19. Sequenced: peripheral blood. CDR3 nucleotide sequence: TGTGCCAGCAGCTATTACACGGGACAGGGTAAAACCGGGGAGCTGTTTTTT. This gives the protein CASSYYTGQGKTGELFF. Full variable domain (rest looked up from reference TRBV11-2 and TRBJ2-2): EAGVAQSPRYKIIEKRQSVAFWCNPISGHATLYWYQQILGQGPKLLIQFQNNGVVDDSQLPKDRFSAERLKGVDSTLKIQPAKLEDSAVYLCASSYYTGQGKTGELFFGEGSRLTVL.